This entry lists 25 T cell receptor beta chains sequenced from one sample in a study of blood T cell repertoires in COVID-19. TCRdb's copy holds only in-frame clones and misses some; the assay was immunoSEQ multiplex PCR. This sample yields around 200,000 clones, of which 86% are seen a single time; 20% to 25% belongs to the top ten. Sequencing was carried out using peripheral blood. All receptors derive from a man between 65 and 85 years old with active or convalescent COVID-19.

J is TRBJ2-1 and V is TRBV5-8, with 10 bases that match TRBD2. This CDR3 has 19 residues. J was trimmed by 7 bases and V by 4 bases; bases with no gene match: 20. Germline assignment: CDR1 SGHTS and CDR2 YDEGEE. DNA for the CDR3: TGTGCCAGCAGCGCCTCGGGCCTAGCGGGAGTTTCTTCGAAAAATGAGCAGTTCTTC. This sequence encodes CASSASGLAGVSSKNEQFF.

This chain connects TRBV7-9 to TRBJ1-5, with 11 bases aligning to TRBD1. With 3 bases clipped from V and 5 bases from J, the junction kept 3 bases outside the gene matches. This CDR3 spans 15 amino acids. The germline V gene encodes CDR1 SEHNR and CDR2 FQNEAQ (reference sequence). CDR3 residues: CASSFGTGGDQPQHF. The CDR3 region has the DNA TGTGCCAGCAGCTTCGGGACAGGGGGTGATCAGCCCCAGCATTTT. Full variable domain (outside the CDR3, taken from reference TRBV7-9 and TRBJ1-5): DTGVSQNPRHKITKRGQNVTFRCDPISEHNRLYWYRQTLGQGPEFLTYFQNEAQLEKSRLLSDRFSAERPKGSFSTLEIQRTEQGDSAMYLCASSFGTGGDQPQHFGDGTRLSIL.

The chain uses TRBV6-5 and TRBJ2-7; TRBD2 matches at 10 bases. CDR3 length: 15 amino acids. With 0 bases clipped from V and 6 bases from J, the junction kept 5 bases outside the gene matches. The germline V gene has CDR1 MNHEY and CDR2 SVGAGI. CDR3 nucleotides: TGTGCCAGCAGTTACTCTCTACTAGCGGGGAGCGAGCAGTACTTC. It codes for CASSYSLLAGSEQYF.

The genes are TRBV15 and TRBJ2-6, with D unresolved. Trimming took off 3 bases at V and 9 bases at J, with 12 bases between the two ends. In germline, CDR1 is LNHNV, CDR2 YYDKDF (reference sequence). This CDR3 is built from 14 residues. The chain's CDR3 is CATSSLRSINVLTF. CDR3 nucleotide sequence: TGTGCCACCAGCAGTCTTAGATCCATCAACGTCCTGACTTTC. The whole variable domain, filled in from reference TRBV15 and TRBJ2-6, reads DAMVIQNPRYQVTQFGKPVTLSCSQTLNHNVMYWYQQKSSQAPKLLFHYYDKDFNNEADTPDNFQSRRPNTSFCFLDIRSPGLGDTAMYLCATSSLRSINVLTFGAGSRLTVL.

This chain connects TRBV30 to TRBJ1-4; TRBD1 agrees at 8 bases. Trimming cost V 3 bases and J 6 bases; bases outside gene matches: 12. CDR3 size: 16 residues. In germline, CDR1 is GTSNPN, CDR2 SVGIG (reference sequence). The CDR3 coding sequence is TGTGCCTGGAGCAGACCCGGGACAGGAGCCCATGAAAAACTGTTTTTT. This codes for CAWSRPGTGAHEKLFF.

The genes are TRBV28 and TRBJ1-5; D remains unclear. V shed 5 bases and J shed 1 base, with 15 bases lying between them. The CDR3 has 16 amino acids. Germline CDR1 and CDR2: MDHEN and SYDVKM. CDR3 bases: TGTGCCAGCAGTCTACTTCAGCGGCTGAGCAATCAGCCCCAGCATTTT. This translates into CASSLLQRLSNQPQHF.

This clone was picked up one time. V usage is TRBV5-1 and J usage is TRBJ1-1, with 7 bases aligning to TRBD1. In germline, CDR1 is SGHRS, CDR2 YFSETQ. Trimming took 2 bases from V and 4 from J; bases not matched to a gene: 8. The CDR3 totals 15 residues. CDR3: CASSFEGAQVTEAFF. In DNA form, the CDR3 reads TGCGCCAGCAGCTTCGAGGGGGCGCAGGTCACTGAAGCTTTCTTT.

V gene TRBV30 combines with J gene TRBJ1-5, with D maybe TRBD1 (5 bases). V lost 6 bases and J 4 bases, leaving 13 bases between the germline ends. This CDR3 has 13 residues. The germline gives CDR1 GTSNPN, CDR2 SVGIG (reference sequence). CDR3 amino acids: CACSRQINQPQHF. DNA for the CDR3: TGTGCCTGTTCTCGACAGATAAATCAGCCCCAGCATTTT.

Points on this clone: Other nucleotide sequences from this sample produce the same CDR3. The chain employs TRBV9 and TRBJ1-4; D may be TRBD1 (6 bases). The length of the CDR3 is 13 residues. V was trimmed by 2 bases and J by 7 bases, leaving 9 bases between them. CDR1 and CDR2 from the germline V gene are SGDLS and YYNGEE. This CDR3 reads CASSVRGGEKLFF. The CDR3 DNA reads as TGTGCCAGCAGCGTCAGGGGCGGTGAAAAACTGTTTTTT.

The V and J genes are TRBV6-5 and TRBJ1-1; TRBD1 matches 8 bases. The germline CDR1 and CDR2 sequences are MNHEY and SVGAGI. CDR3 length equals 15 residues. J gave up 4 bases and V 7 bases, and 11 bases lay outside the gene matches. DNA for the CDR3: TGTGCCAGCACCCAGGCCGGGACAGGTAGCACTGAAGCTTTCTTT. It yields the protein CASTQAGTGSTEAFF.

This rearrangement joins TRBV7-2 to TRBJ2-1; TRBD2 might be the D (7 bases). The V and J ends lost 1 base and 8 bases respectively, with 15 bases between them. This CDR3 is 15 amino acids long. CDR1 is SGHTA and CDR2 is FQGNSA in the germline V gene. The CDR3 DNA is TGTGCCAGCAGCTTAGTCGGGGGGCTTATGGATGAGCAGTTCTTC. Its translation: CASSLVGGLMDEQFF.

Details on this clone: The junction departs from the called germline gene at one end, perhaps through a read error. The CDR3 bases are TGTGCCAGTAGTATAATTCTCGGACAGTCGAACGCCGGGGAGCTGTTTTTT. The encoded protein is CASSIILGQSNAGELFF. The rearrangement links TRBV19 to TRBJ2-2; tentatively, D is TRBD1 (6 bases). The V gene's germline CDR1 is LNHDA and CDR2 SQIVND (reference sequence). This CDR3 has 17 residues.

The chain joins TRBV7-9 to TRBJ1-3, with D uncertain. The V end was cut by 3 bases, the J end by 0 bases, with 12 bases between. Per germline, CDR1 SEHNR and CDR2 FQNEAQ (reference sequence). This CDR3 spans 16 amino acids. CDR3 in amino acids: CASSLVMGSSGNTIYF. The DNA of the CDR3 is TGTGCCAGCAGCTTGGTTATGGGGAGCTCTGGAAACACCATATATTTT.

This chain connects TRBV5-5 to TRBJ2-2; tentatively, D is TRBD1 (6 bases). Per the germline V gene, CDR1 is SGHKS and CDR2 is YYEKEE (reference sequence). With 3 bases removed from V and 0 bases from J, the gap between germline ends came to 12 bases. This CDR3 is built from 16 residues. CDR3 region: CASSWRTDSNTGELFF. The CDR3 DNA sequence: TGTGCCAGCAGCTGGAGGACAGACTCGAACACCGGGGAGCTGTTTTTT.

The rearrangement uses TRBV14 and TRBJ2-1; 10 bases are a match to TRBD1. CDR3 length: 21 residues. V shed 4 bases, J shed 1 base, and the junction held 19 bases outside the gene matches. CDR1 and CDR2 from the germline V gene are SGHDN and FVKESK. CDR3 sequence: CASSPKGDRGARRWSYNEQFF. The CDR3, as DNA: TGTGCCAGCAGCCCTAAGGGGGACAGGGGTGCCCGAAGGTGGTCCTACAATGAGCAGTTCTTC.

This chain links TRBV12-5 with TRBJ1-6, with D perhaps TRBD1 (5 bases). CDR1 and CDR2 from the germline V gene are LGHNT and FRNRAP. V was pared by 10 bases and J by 6 bases, with 13 bases between. The length of the CDR3 is 13 residues. For the CDR3, the DNA is TGTGCTACATCGGGGGAAGGTAATTCACCCCTCCACTTT. It translates to CATSGEGNSPLHF.

The rearrangement joins TRBV5-1 to TRBJ2-3; D possibly corresponds to TRBD2 (6 bases). The length of the CDR3 is 16 residues. Germline V CDR1 and CDR2: SGHRS, YFSETQ. The V gene lost 5 bases and the J gene lost 2 bases, with 18 bases spanning the gap. The CDR3 region is CASSGVSGTPTDTQYF. DNA for the CDR3: TGCGCCAGCAGTGGCGTTTCAGGGACTCCCACAGATACGCAGTATTTT.

The V and J genes are TRBV4-2 and TRBJ1-2; D ambiguous. Trimming removed 1 base at V and 2 bases at J, with 8 bases between. The CDR3 is made up of 14 amino acids. Germline V gene lookup returns CDR1 LGHNA and CDR2 YNFKEQ. In nucleotides, the CDR3 is TGTGCCAGCAGCCAAGCAGTGCCGAACTATGGCTACACCTTC. This sequence encodes CASSQAVPNYGYTF.

V is TRBV19 and J is TRBJ1-6; the D is unclear. V lost 6 bases and J 0 bases, leaving 12 bases between the germline ends. The CDR3 runs to 16 residues. Germline CDR1 reads LNHDA; CDR2 reads SQIVND (reference sequence). In nucleotides, the CDR3 is TGTGCCAGTAGCAAACAGTACCTCTCCTATAATTCACCCCTCCACTTT. Protein sequence: CASSKQYLSYNSPLHF.

The chain uses TRBV10-2 and TRBJ2-7; D is possibly TRBD2 (6 bases). Germline loops: CDR1 WSHSY, CDR2 SAAADI. Deletions cut 8 bases from V and 4 bases from J, with 18 bases between. This CDR3 is 14 amino acids long. CDR3 sequence (DNA): TGCGCCAGCCTCGGGACTGAGATTGGGTACGAGCAGTACTTC. Residues: CASLGTEIGYEQYF.

The J gene is TRBJ1-5, the V gene TRBV6-2 or TRBV6-3; D is unclear. V lost 5 bases and J lost 0, with 23 bases in between. The V gene's germline CDR1 is MNHEY and CDR2 SVGEGT. The CDR3 covers 19 residues. This CDR3 reads CASSPGGGKILYSNQPQHF. In DNA, the CDR3 is TGTGCCAGCAGTCCAGGCGGAGGGAAAATCCTCTATAGCAATCAGCCCCAGCATTTT.

Here the CDR3 reads CASSVDPGQNTEAFF. The CDR3 DNA reads TGTGCCAGCAGCGTAGATCCAGGGCAAAACACTGAAGCTTTCTTT. The gene calls are TRBV9 and TRBJ1-1, with D possibly TRBD1 on 5 matching bases. Trimming removed 0 bases at V and 2 bases at J, with 11 bases between. The CDR3 is 15 amino acids. Germline CDR1 SGDLS, CDR2 YYNGEE. Combining the CDR3 with reference TRBV9 and TRBJ1-1 gives the whole variable domain DSGVTQTPKHLITATGQRVTLRCSPRSGDLSVYWYQQSLDQGLQFLIQYYNGEERAKGNILERFSAQQFPDLHSELNLSSLELGDSALYFCASSVDPGQNTEAFFGQGTRLTVV.

The genes are TRBV3-1 (or the pseudogene TRBV3-2) and TRBJ1-1; D unclear. Germline V CDR1 and CDR2: LGHDT, YNNKEL (reference sequence). With 1 base removed from V and 3 bases from J, the gap between germline ends came to 6 bases. The CDR3 extends over 13 amino acids. Here the CDR3 DNA reads TGTGCCAGCAGCCAAGTTTTCGACACTGAAGCTTTCTTT. The encoded protein is CASSQVFDTEAFF.

The chain employs TRBV6-2 or TRBV6-3 and TRBJ2-1, with TRBD2 matching 11 bases. Germline V lookup: CDR1 MNHEY, CDR2 SVGEGT. The CDR3 contains 20 residues. The V gene end was trimmed by 3 bases and the J gene end by 0 bases; junction bases not matched to a gene: 13. The CDR3 coding sequence is TGTGCCAGCAGTTATGGTAAGCTGGGACTAGCGGTCAACTCCTACAATGAGCAGTTCTTC. Amino acid sequence: CASSYGKLGLAVNSYNEQFF.

V gene TRBV5-1 combines with J gene TRBJ1-1; 7 positions agree with TRBD1. In germline, CDR1 is SGHRS, CDR2 YFSETQ. The CDR3 loop spans 15 amino acids. J lost 0 bases, V lost 4 bases, and 6 bases had no gene match. The CDR3 protein is CASSAGDRVNTEAFF. The CDR3, as DNA: TGCGCCAGCAGCGCTGGGGACAGAGTGAACACTGAAGCTTTCTTT.